A selection of T cell receptor beta chains follows, all from one sample in a study of T cells in Graves' hyperthyroidism and ophthalmopathy. Using its own MiXCR run on the multiplex PCR reads, TCRdb lists one record per CDR3 protein. Here the sample spans 650,000 to 800,000 distinct CDR3 sequences, 40% to 55% being singletons. Source material: peripheral blood or thyroid tissue (not recorded which). The receptors shown here come from an adult man with Graves' disease, either hyperthyroidism or ophthalmopathy (not recorded which). CDR3s include the opening cysteine and the closing phenylalanine or tryptophan. D genes are given only for firm matches. Size tells how often a clone was seen (once, few, many) or the class of an expanded clone, and some rows leave it out.

V	D	size	J	CDR3	DNA
TRBV29-1	.	many	TRBJ1-1	CSVVRQKNTEAFF	TGCAGCGTTGTTCGACAGAAGAACACTGAAGCTTTCTTT
TRBV6-5	.	few	TRBJ1-4	CASSLRGIATNEKLFF	TGTGCCAGCAGTCTCCGAGGGATTGCAACTAATGAAAAACTGTTTTTT
TRBV7-8	TRBD1	.	TRBJ1-4	CASSDRQGTNEKLFF	TGTGCCAGCAGCGATCGACAGGGGACTAATGAAAAACTGTTTTTT
TRBV12-3/TRBV12-4	.	.	TRBJ2-7	CASSFTGAQYF	TGTGCCAGCAGTTTTACCGGGGCCCAGTACTTC
TRBV20-1	.	.	TRBJ2-5	CSAREAGQETQYF	TGCAGTGCTAGAGAGGCGGGCCAAGAGACCCAGTACTTC
TRBV6-1	.	few	TRBJ2-7	CASSRPVGGAYEQYF	TGTGCCAGCAGCCGACCCGTCGGGGGCGCCTACGAGCAGTACTTC
TRBV2	.	.	TRBJ1-1	CASSSRQSSTEAFF	TGTGCCAGCAGTTCCCGACAGTCGAGCACTGAAGCTTTCTTT
TRBV15	.	.	TRBJ1-3	CATSRVEGRTDF	TGTGCCACCAGCAGAGTTGAGGGTCGGACCGATTTT
TRBV7-3	.	many	TRBJ1-5	CASTFGGNQPQHF	TGTGCCAGCACCTTCGGGGGGAATCAGCCCCAGCATTTT
TRBV7-9	.	once	TRBJ2-5	CASSLTGFVETQYF	TGTGCTAGCAGCCTCACAGGGTTTGTGGAGACCCAGTACTTC
TRBV19	.	.	TRBJ1-2	CASSLTFPGVTF	TGTGCCAGCAGTTTAACCTTTCCTGGGGTCACCTTC
TRBV29-1	TRBD1	many	TRBJ1-2	CSVVPDRGNGYTF	TGCAGCGTTGTTCCGGACAGGGGGAATGGCTACACCTTC
TRBV7-9	TRBD2	.	TRBJ2-5	CASSQEGGGVQETQYF	TGTGCCAGCAGCCAAGAGGGCGGGGGGGTCCAAGAGACCCAGTACTTC
TRBV5-1	.	many	TRBJ2-6	CASSSKLGTGANVLTF	TGCGCCAGCAGCTCGAAACTAGGCACTGGGGCCAACGTCCTGACTTTC
TRBV5-2	.	.	TRBJ1-2	CASTSQGAGYTF	TGTGCCAGCACTTCACAGGGGGCTGGCTACACCTTC
TRBV29-1	TRBD2	few	TRBJ2-7	CSVTDSGSYEQYF	TGCAGCGTTACTGATAGCGGGAGCTACGAGCAGTACTTC
TRBV20-1	.	few	TRBJ1-4	CSAREGGRKLFF	TGCAGTGCAAGGGAAGGAGGGAGGAAACTGTTTTTT
TRBV29-1	TRBD1	many	TRBJ1-2	CSVGGMTGHYGYTF	TGCAGCGTGGGGGGGATGACAGGGCACTATGGCTACACCTTC
TRBV19	TRBD2	few	TRBJ2-7	CASGLAGVVEQYF	TGTGCCAGTGGACTAGCGGGAGTGGTCGAGCAGTACTTC
TRBV5-1	TRBD1	.	TRBJ2-2	CASDPGGNTGELFF	TGCGCCAGCGACCCAGGGGGCAACACCGGGGAGCTGTTTTTT